One and the same sample provided the 11 T cell receptor beta chains below, sequenced in a study of blood T cells in healthy people across ages. Then a second PCR, running roughly 7 to 11 cycles, was carried out with a sample-barcoded 5' primer and a J-beta primer mix. TCRdb re-derived calls from the 5' RACE reads in MiXCR, one entry per CDR3 protein. The repertoire consists of about 770,000 distinct CDR3 sequences, with roughly 44% occurring once and the leading ten covering around 21%. Sequenced material: blood. These receptor sequences come from a man aged 55 to 70 in good health.

This clonotype has more than one count but fewer than ten. The rearrangement links TRBV10-3 to TRBJ2-4; TRBD2 agrees at 11 bases. Per the germline V gene, CDR1 is ENHRY and CDR2 is SYGVKD. The V gene end was trimmed by 0 bases and the J gene end by 0 bases; junction bases not matched to a gene: 10. CDR3 size: 20 residues. Here the CDR3 reads CAISESRLAGGPLAKNIQYF. Written as DNA, the CDR3 is TGTGCCATCAGTGAGTCGAGGCTAGCGGGGGGACCCCTAGCCAAAAACATTCAGTACTTC.

This clonotype was observed a few times. The chain couples TRBV5-6 to TRBJ2-7; 11 nucleotides align to TRBD2. V gave up 3 bases and J gave up 9 bases; unmatched junction bases: 14. CDR3 length equals 16 residues. Germline CDR1 is SGHDT and CDR2 is YYEEEE. CDR3: CASSSMTSGVERGQYF. In DNA form, the CDR3 reads TGTGCCAGCAGCTCGATGACTAGCGGGGTGGAGCGCGGGCAGTACTTC.

There are many counts of this clonotype. Germline and junction disagree at one end, which may indicate a read error. This sequence joins TRBV5-1 and TRBJ1-2, with TRBD1 matching 8 bases. The germline gives CDR1 SGHRS, CDR2 YFSETQ. This CDR3 has 13 residues. The DNA for the CDR3 is TGTGCCAGCAGCCCGGGACAGGCCTATGGCTACACCTTC. Translated, it gives CASSPGQAYGYTF.

The chain employs TRBV25-1 and TRBJ1-2; possible D gene TRBD1, 6 bases. V lost 5 bases to trimming and J lost 7 bases, with 17 bases between them. Germline V gene lookup returns CDR1 MGHDK and CDR2 SYGVNS. The CDR3 spans 14 residues. The CDR3 DNA sequence: TGTGCCAGCAGTAACACAGGGCGAAGTTTTGGCTACACCTTC. It codes for CASSNTGRSFGYTF.

The chain joins TRBV13 to TRBJ1-5; 11 nucleotides agree with TRBD1. Germline V gives CDR1 PRHDT, CDR2 FYEKMQ (reference sequence). J lost 6 bases, V lost 5 bases, and 6 bases had no gene match. The CDR3 runs 15 residues. The CDR3 is CASSVGQGVGQPQHF. As DNA, the CDR3 is TGTGCCAGCAGCGTGGGACAGGGGGTCGGTCAGCCCCAGCATTTT.

This clonotype was observed at least ten times. The chain links TRBV20-1 to TRBJ2-1; D may match TRBD1 or TRBD2 (5 bases each). CDR1 is DFQATT, CDR2 SNEGSKA, per germline (reference sequence). V lost 5 bases to trimming and J lost 7 bases, with 15 bases between them. The CDR3 spans 13 residues. The CDR3 nucleotides are TGCAGTGCTTGGGACCGGGTCAATAATGAGCAGTTCTTC. Translating it yields CSAWDRVNNEQFF.

The rearrangement links TRBV4-3 to TRBJ2-2, with D perhaps matching TRBD1 (6 bases). The V end lost 3 bases, the J end lost 7 bases, and 15 bases lay between the germline ends. The length of the CDR3 is 15 residues. Germline V gene lookup returns CDR1 LGHNA and CDR2 YSLEER. The DNA of the CDR3 is TGCGCCAGCAGCCACGTAGCAGGGGCCGGCGGGGAGCTGTTTTTT. It is translated as CASSHVAGAGGELFF.

This clonotype was detected many times. V usage is TRBV10-2 and J usage is TRBJ1-5; TRBD1 is a possible D gene (6 bases). Germline CDR1 WSHSY, CDR2 SAAADI. Deletions cut 7 bases from V and 2 bases from J, with 9 bases between. The CDR3 has 13 amino acids. The DNA for the CDR3 is TGCGCCAGCACCAGGGGTGGCAATCAGCCCCAGCATTTT. It codes for CASTRGGNQPQHF.

The V and J genes are TRBV5-1 and TRBJ2-1; 8 positions match TRBD2. J was trimmed by 6 bases and V by 2 bases; bases with no gene match: 10. The CDR3 loop spans 16 amino acids. Per germline, CDR1 SGHRS and CDR2 YFSETQ. The DNA for the CDR3 is TGCGCCAGCAGCTTTATAGGCGGGGGGCCGTCCAATGAGCAGTTCTTC. Protein: CASSFIGGGPSNEQFF.

This clonotype was counted only a few times. V gene TRBV12-3 or TRBV12-4 combines with J gene TRBJ1-2; weak D call: TRBD1 (6 bases). This CDR3 has 15 residues. Between the trimmed V and J ends, which lost 6 bases and 3 bases, there was a span of 17 bases. In DNA form, the CDR3 reads TGTGCCAGCAGCACCGGTGGAGGGGGGCACTATGGCTACACCTTC. Translated: CASSTGGGGHYGYTF.

DNA of the CDR3: TGTGCCAGCAGCCAAGGGTACAGGGGTTCACCCCTCCACTTT. The encoded protein is CASSQGYRGSPLHF. The chain employs TRBV3-1 and TRBJ1-6; 7 nucleotides agree with TRBD1. The CDR3 is made up of 14 amino acids. J lost 9 bases, V lost 1 base, and 3 bases had no gene match. CDR1 and CDR2 from the germline V gene are LGHDT and YNNKEL (reference sequence). The full variable domain, in which reference TRBV3-1 and TRBJ1-6 provide the parts outside the CDR3, is DTAVSQTPKYLVTQMGNDKSIKCEQNLGHDTMYWYKQDSKKFLKIMFSYNNKELIINETVPNRFSPKSPDKAHLNLHINSLELGDSAVYFCASSQGYRGSPLHFGNGTRLTVT.